One and the same sample provided the 5 T cell receptor beta chains below, sequenced in a study of blood T cell repertoires in COVID-19. The table came from immunoSEQ multiplex PCR; TCRdb's copy has only in-frame clones and leaves some out. The sample holds roughly 250,000 clones, approximately 89% seen once. Sequencing was performed on PBMCs or T cells enriched from blood (not recorded which). These receptors all come from a middle-aged woman who had been exposed to COVID-19.

This rearrangement joins TRBV12-5 to TRBJ1-2, with D uncertain. The CDR3 is 13 residues long. CDR1 LGHNT and CDR2 FRNRAP come from the germline V gene. V was clipped by 7 bases and J by 4 bases, with 13 bases between them. This CDR3 is CASAPGSGYGYTF. Here the CDR3 DNA reads TGTGCTAGTGCCCCCGGGTCGGGCTATGGCTACACCTTC.

The V call is TRBV30, the J call TRBJ1-3; 9 nucleotides align to TRBD1. V shed 2 bases and J 0 bases; nucleotides not matched to a gene: 8. The CDR3 has 17 residues. Germline CDR1 and CDR2: GTSNPN and SVGIG (reference sequence). This chain's CDR3 is CAWSPGTGTISGNTIYF. The CDR3 nucleotides are TGTGCCTGGAGTCCCGGGACAGGGACAATCTCTGGAAACACCATATATTTT. Combining the CDR3 with reference TRBV30 and TRBJ1-3 gives the whole variable domain SQTIHQWPATLVQPVGSPLSLECTVEGTSNPNLYWYRQAAGRGLQLLFYSVGIGQISSEVPQNLSASRPQDRQFILSSKKLLLSDSGFYLCAWSPGTGTISGNTIYFGEGSWLTVV.

The chain links TRBV11-3 to TRBJ2-1, with 8 nucleotides matching TRBD2. The CDR3 is 15 residues long. Germline trimming cut 8 bases from V and 7 bases from J; bases unmatched to any gene: 13. The germline gives CDR1 SGHNT, CDR2 YENEEA. The CDR3 is CASHGGGRNVNEQFF. CDR3 sequence (DNA): TGTGCCAGCCACGGCGGCGGGAGGAATGTGAATGAGCAGTTCTTC.

CDR3 residues: CASSLGRGGSPLHF. The DNA of the CDR3 is TGTGCCAGCAGTTTAGGTCGAGGGGGTTCACCCCTCCACTTT. The V gene is TRBV28, the J gene TRBJ1-6, with D possibly matching TRBD1 (6 bases). Germline V gene sequence: CDR1 MDHEN, CDR2 SYDVKM. Deletions cut 2 bases from V and 9 bases from J, with 11 bases between. This CDR3 has 14 amino acids.

The genes are TRBV18 and TRBJ2-1; D is ambiguous. CDR1 and CDR2 (germline): KGHSH, LQKENI. The V gene lost 2 bases and the J gene lost 4 bases, with 12 bases spanning the gap. The CDR3 is 15 amino acids. CDR3 protein: CASSPEPASYNEQFF. The CDR3 nucleotides are TGTGCCAGCTCACCAGAACCCGCCAGTTACAATGAGCAGTTCTTC.